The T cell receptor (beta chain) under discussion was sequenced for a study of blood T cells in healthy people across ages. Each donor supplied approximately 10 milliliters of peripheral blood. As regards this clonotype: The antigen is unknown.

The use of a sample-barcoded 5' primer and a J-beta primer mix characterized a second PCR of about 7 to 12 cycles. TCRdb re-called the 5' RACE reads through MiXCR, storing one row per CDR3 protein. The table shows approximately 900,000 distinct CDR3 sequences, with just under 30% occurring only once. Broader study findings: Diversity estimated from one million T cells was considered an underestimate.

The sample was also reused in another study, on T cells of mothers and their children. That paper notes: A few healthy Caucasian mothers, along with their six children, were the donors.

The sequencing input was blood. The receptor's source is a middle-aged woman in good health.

Here the CDR3 DNA reads TGTGCCAGCAGCTCAACAGGGAACACAGATACGCAGTATTTT. It encodes CASSSTGNTDTQYF. This chain uses TRBV7-3 with TRBJ2-3; D may be TRBD1 (6 bases). V was pared by 4 bases and J by 2 bases, with 10 bases between. The CDR3 spans 14 residues. The germline V gene encodes CDR1 SGHTA and CDR2 FQGTGA.